Sequencing of this TCR beta chain was carried out in a study of cytotoxic CD8 clonotypes in ibrutinib-treated CLL. About the research overall: With a range of 6 to 36, the median treatment time before response samples were taken was more than nine months.

Study-level findings and limits: Public clonotypes were seen rarely and were contracted or stable on treatment.

The CDR3 is 15 amino acids. V gave up 0 bases and J gave up 5 bases; unmatched junction bases: 5. Germline CDR1 reads SGHDN; CDR2 reads FVKESK. Target depth was 1 in 200,000 to 1 in 1 million T cells, about 10x per clonotype. Measured with immunoSEQ multiplex PCR; TCRdb has only the in-frame clones, and not every one. Of around 250,000 clones in the sample, around three quarters were seen once. As for this clone: Antigen unknown.

This clonotype was obtained from a human donor with chronic lymphocytic leukemia. The chain joins TRBV14 to TRBJ2-3; 7 positions match TRBD1. The sample was PBMCs, taken after 24 months of ibrutinib treatment. The CDR3 here is CASSQDYRGIDTQYF. DNA for the CDR3: TGTGCCAGCAGCCAAGACTACAGGGGTATAGATACGCAGTATTTT.